These T cell receptor beta chains were read from a single sample in a study of cytomegalovirus exposure and HLA in healthy donors. The table came from immunoSEQ multiplex PCR; TCRdb's copy has only in-frame clones and leaves some out. The repertoire holds tens of thousands of clones, with approximately 66% as singletons. The sequenced material came from PBMCs. The receptors were gathered from a man in his fifties or sixties in good health and CMV-seropositive. The CDR3 runs from the conserved cysteine through the conserved F or W. Each record gives: CDR3 DNA, CDR3 protein, CDR3 length, J gene, V gene, D gene. D genes are given only for firm matches.

DNA: TGTGCCAGCAGTTTACAGACAGTACTGAACACTGAAGCTTTCTTT
CDR3: CASSLQTVLNTEAFF
length: 15
J: TRBJ1-1
V: TRBV9
D: .

DNA: TGTGCCAGCAGCTTCACTAGCGGGGGCACAGATACGCAGTATTTT
CDR3: CASSFTSGGTDTQYF
length: 15
J: TRBJ2-3
V: TRBV7-2
D: TRBD2

DNA: TGTGCCAGCAGCCAAGGACAGGGCCTTAACTATGGCTACACCTTC
CDR3: CASSQGQGLNYGYTF
length: 15
J: TRBJ1-2
V: TRBV14
D: TRBD1

DNA: TGTGCCAGCAGCTTAGAGCGACAGATTCCCTATGGCTACACCTTC
CDR3: CASSLERQIPYGYTF
length: 15
J: TRBJ1-2
V: TRBV7-9
D: .

DNA: TGTGCCAGCAGCATTGATCGGGGGAGGGAGCAGTACTTC
CDR3: CASSIDRGREQYF
length: 13
J: TRBJ2-7
V: TRBV5-4
D: .

DNA: TGTGCCAGCAGCTTGGGCCTCAGCGAGGGAGAGACCCAGTACTTC
CDR3: CASSLGLSEGETQYF
length: 15
J: TRBJ2-5
V: TRBV5-4
D: .

DNA: TGTGCCAGCTCACTCGTGTCCAGTGAGCAGTTCTTC
CDR3: CASSLVSSEQFF
length: 12
J: TRBJ2-1
V: TRBV18
D: .

DNA: TGTGCCAGCAGCTCACCCCCCGGGGGGGGATATTACGAGCAGTACTTC
CDR3: CASSSPPGGGYYEQYF
length: 16
J: TRBJ2-7
V: TRBV7-2
D: TRBD2

DNA: TGCGCCAGCAGCACACAGGGGGACGGCAATGAGCAGTTCTTC
CDR3: CASSTQGDGNEQFF
length: 14
J: TRBJ2-1
V: TRBV5-1
D: TRBD1

DNA: TGTGCCAGCACTCGCGCGGGGGGAACTGAAGCTTTCTTT
CDR3: CASTRAGGTEAFF
length: 13
J: TRBJ1-1
V: TRBV2
D: .